This passage covers 20 T cell receptor beta chains from one sample sequenced in a study of blood T cell repertoires in COVID-19. Assay used: immunoSEQ multiplex PCR; TCRdb lists only in-frame clones, some missing. The sample consists of 84,000 or so clones, around three quarters of them appearing once. Sequenced material: peripheral blood. Source of these receptors: a human donor in a cohort sampled during active COVID-19.

The chain uses TRBV7-9 and TRBJ2-1; TRBD2 is a possible D gene (6 bases). The V end lost 4 bases, the J end lost 7 bases, and 11 bases lay between the germline ends. CDR1 and CDR2 (germline): SEHNR, FQNEAQ (reference sequence). The CDR3 has 13 residues. As DNA, the CDR3 is TGTGCCAGCAGCTCAGGACTAATTAATGAGCAGTTCTTC. This sequence encodes CASSSGLINEQFF.

J is TRBJ2-1 and V is TRBV7-8, with 7 bases matching TRBD1. Germline V gene sequence: CDR1 SGHVS, CDR2 FQNEAQ. The J segment lost 2 bases and the V segment lost 7 bases, leaving 11 bases of the junction unmatched. This CDR3 is built from 16 residues. The CDR3 protein is CASKVRRDSAYNEQFF. The CDR3 DNA is TGTGCCAGCAAAGTACGCCGGGACAGCGCCTACAATGAGCAGTTCTTC.

This chain links TRBV15 with TRBJ2-7, with D possibly matching TRBD2 (5 bases). CDR1 is LNHNV, CDR2 YYDKDF, per germline (reference sequence). CDR3 length equals 15 residues. V lost 0 bases to trimming and J lost 1 base, with 10 bases between them. The CDR3 DNA sequence: TGTGCCACCAGCAGAGATGTTCGGGGATCCTACGAGCAGTACTTC. It codes for CATSRDVRGSYEQYF.

CDR3 amino acids: CASGGTGRTDTQYF. The CDR3, as DNA: TGTGCCAGCGGAGGGACAGGGAGGACAGATACGCAGTATTTT. The chain is built from TRBV6-5 and TRBJ2-3; 9 nucleotides agree with TRBD1. Germline V gene data show CDR1 as MNHEY and CDR2 as SVGAGI. The CDR3 extends over 14 amino acids. Trimming removed 8 bases from V and 3 bases from J; junction bases left unmatched: 6.

This clone was counted ten times or more. In nucleotides, the CDR3 is TGTGCCAGCAGCTTAAGGGGGCTCGACTATGGCTACACCTTC. It specifies CASSLRGLDYGYTF. The rearrangement uses TRBV7-2 and TRBJ1-2; TRBD1 agrees at 7 bases. V was pared by 2 bases and J by 3 bases, with 3 bases of the junction left unmatched. This CDR3 has 14 residues. Germline-derived CDR1 and CDR2 are SGHTA and FQGNSA.

Only one count was recorded for this clone. The rearrangement uses TRBV19 and TRBJ2-7; D possibly corresponds to TRBD1 (6 bases). The CDR3 runs to 15 residues. V was pared by 5 bases and J by 2 bases, with 16 bases between. CDR1 is LNHDA and CDR2 is SQIVND in the germline V gene (reference sequence). CDR3 sequence: CASSPKTGLTYEQYF. CDR3 DNA: TGTGCCAGTAGTCCAAAGACAGGTTTGACCTACGAGCAGTACTTC.

The chain links TRBV27 to TRBJ2-7; 7 nucleotides line up with TRBD1. V was clipped by 4 bases and J by 6 bases; unmatched bases: 15. The CDR3 has 16 amino acids. Germline-derived CDR1 and CDR2 are MNHEY and SMNVEV (reference sequence). Written as DNA, the CDR3 is TGTGCCAGCAGTTCGCATAGACAGGGCTCTCTCGGCGAGCAGTACTTC. Protein: CASSSHRQGSLGEQYF.

This clone was recorded a few times. J is TRBJ1-5 and V is TRBV5-6; 8 nucleotides agree with TRBD1. There are 15 residues in the CDR3. The trim removed 0 bases at V and 1 base at J, leaving 0 bases unmatched. Germline V lookup: CDR1 SGHDT, CDR2 YYEEEE. The CDR3 loop reads CASSLDRGSNQPQHF. Written as DNA, the CDR3 is TGTGCCAGCAGCTTGGACAGGGGGAGCAATCAGCCCCAGCATTTT.

The chain combines TRBV11-3 with TRBJ2-7, with D maybe TRBD1 (6 bases). CDR3 length: 14 amino acids. Trimming cost V 4 bases and J 2 bases, with 12 bases left between them. The V gene's germline CDR1 is SGHNT and CDR2 YENEEA. Written as DNA, the CDR3 is TGTGCCAGCAGCTCTCCGGGACACCCCTACGAGCAGTACTTC. This translates into CASSSPGHPYEQYF. The complete variable domain, with remaining parts taken from reference TRBV11-3 and TRBJ2-7, reads EAGVVQSPRYKIIEKKQPVAFWCNPISGHNTLYWYLQNLGQGPELLIRYENEEAVDDSQLPKDRFSAERLKGVDSTLKIQPAELGDSAVYLCASSSPGHPYEQYFGPGTRLTVT.

This clone has just a few counts. The chain joins TRBV4-2 to TRBJ2-3; tentative D call: TRBD1 (6 bases). V was trimmed by 0 bases and J by 4 bases, leaving 14 bases between them. The CDR3 runs 16 residues. Germline V gene lookup returns CDR1 LGHNA and CDR2 YNFKEQ. CDR3 nucleotide sequence: TGTGCCAGCAGCCAAGAGTTCAGGGGAGCGGCAGATACGCAGTATTTT. It yields the protein CASSQEFRGAADTQYF.

The chain couples TRBV6-5 to TRBJ1-5, with 10 positions matching TRBD1. Germline-derived CDR1 and CDR2 are MNHEY and SVGAGI. There are 15 residues in the CDR3. V shed 4 bases, J shed 5 bases, and the junction held 5 bases outside the gene matches. The CDR3 loop is CASSSRDRGHQPQHF. In nucleotides, the CDR3 is TGTGCCAGCAGTTCCCGGGACAGGGGTCATCAGCCCCAGCATTTT.

This rearrangement joins TRBV5-4 to TRBJ2-7, with TRBD1 identical over 9 bases. This CDR3 has 14 residues. V dropped 0 bases and J dropped 6; count of bases not matched to a gene: 4. Germline values: CDR1 SGHNT, CDR2 YYREEE (reference sequence). Written as DNA, the CDR3 is TGTGCCAGCAGCTTGGAACAGGGGGCTAGCGAGCAGTACTTC. Encoded protein: CASSLEQGASEQYF. Based on the CDR3 plus reference TRBV5-4 and TRBJ2-7, the full variable domain is ETGVTQSPTHLIKTRGQQVTLRCSSQSGHNTVSWYQQALGQGPQFIFQYYREEENGRGNFPPRFSGLQFPNYSSELNVNALELDDSALYLCASSLEQGASEQYFGPGTRLTVT.

The gene calls are TRBV10-2 and TRBJ2-2, with D possibly TRBD1 on 5 matching bases. V was clipped by 6 bases and J by 6 bases, with 11 bases between them. Germline CDR1 and CDR2: WSHSY and SAAADI. The length of the CDR3 is 13 residues. In DNA, the CDR3 is TGCGCCAGCAGCCTCGCCAGGGCCGGGGAGCTGTTTTTT. Amino acid sequence: CASSLARAGELFF.

The rearrangement links TRBV28 to TRBJ2-7; 8 nucleotides line up with TRBD1. With 5 bases clipped from V and 9 bases from J, the junction kept 12 bases outside the gene matches. There are 14 residues in the CDR3. Germline CDR1 is MDHEN and CDR2 is SYDVKM. The CDR3 spells CASSIQDRGEVQYF. The DNA of the CDR3 is TGTGCCAGCAGTATCCAAGACAGGGGCGAAGTGCAGTACTTC.

The rearrangement joins TRBV28 to TRBJ1-1; perhaps TRBD1 as D (5 bases). This CDR3 is 15 amino acids long. Germline-derived CDR1 and CDR2 are MDHEN and SYDVKM. Trimming left V 6 bases short and J 1 base short, with 15 bases between. CDR3 region: CASSPGNRRNTEAFF. CDR3 nucleotide sequence: TGTGCCAGCAGCCCAGGGAACCGTCGGAACACTGAAGCTTTCTTT.

The V and J genes are TRBV6-6 and TRBJ1-2, with D unclear. The CDR3 is 16 amino acids. The ends were cut back, 4 bases at V and 3 bases at J, with 18 bases in the middle. Germline V lookup: CDR1 MNHNY, CDR2 SVGAGI (reference sequence). Here the CDR3 reads CASSFERGIWYYGYTF. In nucleotides, the CDR3 is TGTGCCAGCAGTTTCGAGCGCGGGATTTGGTACTATGGCTACACCTTC.

The chain carries TRBV18 and TRBJ2-7, with TRBD1 as a possible D gene (6 bases). The germline CDR1 and CDR2 sequences are KGHSH and LQKENI. The germline V and J ends were trimmed by 5 bases and 5 bases, with 7 bases remaining between them. This CDR3 is 11 amino acids long. For the CDR3, the DNA is TGTGCCAGCTCAACAGGGAACGAGCAGTACTTC. Its protein is CASSTGNEQYF.

The rearrangement joins TRBV3-1 (or the pseudogene TRBV3-2) to TRBJ2-3; D possibly corresponds to TRBD2 (7 bases). The CDR3 is 15 residues long. With 4 bases removed from V and 4 bases from J, the gap between germline ends came to 15 bases. Germline V gives CDR1 LGHDT, CDR2 YNNKEL (reference sequence). DNA of the CDR3: TGTGCCAGCAGCCGTGTAGGGGGGGTAGCAGATACGCAGTATTTT. It codes for CASSRVGGVADTQYF.

This clone came up a few times. This rearrangement joins TRBV4-1 to TRBJ2-7; 7 bases agree with TRBD1. From germline, CDR1 is MGHRA and CDR2 YSYEKL. The ends lost 8 bases at V and 2 bases at J; junction bases unmatched: 6. There are 13 residues in the CDR3. The CDR3 region is CASGQARTYEQYF. The CDR3 nucleotides are TGCGCCAGCGGACAGGCAAGGACCTACGAGCAGTACTTC.

This chain's CDR3 is CASEKGQDFGELFF. DNA of the CDR3: TGCGCCAGCGAGAAGGGACAAGATTTCGGGGAGCTGTTTTTT. The chain carries TRBV5-1 and TRBJ2-2, with D possibly being TRBD1 (6 bases). Germline assignment: CDR1 SGHRS and CDR2 YFSETQ. The CDR3 totals 14 residues. The ends were cut back, 7 bases at V and 7 bases at J, with 17 bases in the middle.